These 18 T cell receptor beta chains were sequenced from one sample in a study of blood T cell repertoires in COVID-19. Measured with immunoSEQ multiplex PCR; TCRdb has only the in-frame clones, and not every one. The sample has approximately 60,000 clones, roughly four fifths seen once. Specimen: peripheral blood. These receptors all come from a man in his 60s with acute or convalescent COVID-19.

The genes are TRBV11-3 and TRBJ2-2, with 11 bases identical to TRBD2. This CDR3 spans 18 amino acids. Germline assignment: CDR1 SGHNT and CDR2 YENEEA. V lost 5 bases to trimming and J lost 3 bases; unmatched junction nucleotides: 11. CDR3 region: CASSATGLAERDTGELFF. CDR3 sequence (DNA): TGTGCCAGCAGCGCGACGGGACTAGCGGAGAGGGACACCGGGGAGCTGTTTTTT.

V is TRBV29-1 and J is TRBJ2-2, with D maybe TRBD2 (6 bases). Looked up from germline, CDR1 is SQVTM and CDR2 is ANQGSEA. Trimming pared 6 bases from V and 3 bases from J, leaving 8 bases between. The CDR3 is 12 residues long. The CDR3 reads CSVTGDTGELFF. The CDR3, as DNA: TGCAGCGTGACGGGGGACACCGGGGAGCTGTTTTTT.

The CDR3 here is CASSPYTGSTDTQYF. The CDR3 DNA reads TGTGCCAGCAGTCCCTACACAGGCAGCACAGATACGCAGTATTTT. The J gene is TRBJ2-3, the V gene TRBV28, with D tentatively TRBD1 (5 bases). Germline values: CDR1 MDHEN, CDR2 SYDVKM. The CDR3 covers 15 residues. Deletions cut 5 bases from V and 0 bases from J, with 12 bases between.

The chain employs TRBV7-2 and TRBJ1-1, with 8 bases identical to TRBD1. The V gene end was trimmed by 4 bases and the J gene end by 1 base; junction bases not matched to a gene: 5. This CDR3 region has 15 residues. CDR1 is SGHTA and CDR2 is FQGNSA in the germline V gene. CDR3 coding DNA: TGTGCCAGCAGCTATAACAGGGGGGCGAACACTGAAGCTTTCTTT. This translates into CASSYNRGANTEAFF.

This clone was seen only a few times. V is TRBV28 and J is TRBJ2-1; TRBD2 agrees at 7 bases. CDR3 length equals 14 residues. CDR1 and CDR2 (germline): MDHEN, SYDVKM. V lost 7 bases to trimming and J lost 6 bases; unmatched junction nucleotides: 9. The CDR3 coding sequence is TGTGCCAGCACCCCGCTAGCGGACCCCAATGAGCAGTTCTTC. It encodes CASTPLADPNEQFF. Based on the CDR3 plus reference TRBV28 and TRBJ2-1, the full variable domain is DVKVTQSSRYLVKRTGEKVFLECVQDMDHENMFWYRQDPGLGLRLIYFSYDVKMKEKGDIPEGYSVSREKKERFSLILESASTNQTSMYLCASTPLADPNEQFFGPGTRLTVL.

The chain links TRBV7-9 to TRBJ2-7; maybe TRBD2 (6 bases). There are 14 residues in the CDR3. CDR1 is SEHNR and CDR2 is FQNEAQ in the germline V gene (reference sequence). V was trimmed by 4 bases and J by 5 bases, leaving 15 bases between them. For the CDR3, the DNA is TGTGCCAGCAGCTCAGACGGGGCGGGACACGAGCAGTACTTC. It codes for CASSSDGAGHEQYF. Based on the CDR3 plus reference TRBV7-9 and TRBJ2-7, the full variable domain is DTGVSQNPRHKITKRGQNVTFRCDPISEHNRLYWYRQTLGQGPEFLTYFQNEAQLEKSRLLSDRFSAERPKGSFSTLEIQRTEQGDSAMYLCASSSDGAGHEQYFGPGTRLTVT.

The V and J genes are TRBV30 and TRBJ2-5; 10 bases agree with TRBD2. This CDR3 spans 13 amino acids. Germline V CDR1 and CDR2: GTSNPN, SVGIG (reference sequence). Germline trimming cut 3 bases from V and 3 bases from J; bases unmatched to any gene: 1. The CDR3 DNA is TGTGCCTGGAGGCTAGCGGGAGAAGAGACCCAGTACTTC. This gives the protein CAWRLAGEETQYF.

The rearrangement uses TRBV3-1 (or the pseudogene TRBV3-2) and TRBJ1-1; D not certain. The germline V gene has CDR1 LGHDT and CDR2 YNNKEL (reference sequence). The CDR3 is 15 amino acids. V was trimmed by 1 base and J by 0 bases, leaving 9 bases between them. DNA for the CDR3: TGTGCCAGCAGCCAAGGTCTAACTATGAACACTGAAGCTTTCTTT. Translation: CASSQGLTMNTEAFF.

The genes are TRBV10-3 and TRBJ2-7; no firm D call. V lost 6 bases and J 4 bases, leaving 10 bases between the germline ends. The CDR3 consists of 12 residues. Germline V gene data show CDR1 as ENHRY and CDR2 as SYGVKD. The CDR3 bases are TGTGCCATCAGCTCATTGAGGTACGAGCAGTACTTC. This gives the protein CAISSLRYEQYF.

This clone showed up just once. The rearrangement joins TRBV29-1 to TRBJ2-7; possible D gene TRBD1, 7 bases. CDR1 and CDR2 from the germline V gene are SQVTM and ANQGSEA. Deletions cut 0 bases from V and 1 base from J, with 13 bases between. The CDR3 is 15 residues long. CDR3 residues: CSVEDDREDSYEQYF. Here the CDR3 DNA reads TGCAGCGTTGAAGATGACAGGGAGGATTCCTACGAGCAGTACTTC.

Only one count was recorded for this clone. This chain links TRBV7-2 with TRBJ2-5; 7 nucleotides match TRBD2. The germline gives CDR1 SGHTA, CDR2 FQGNSA. Trimming at V came to 5 bases and at J to 4 bases, leaving 10 bases not matched to a gene. CDR3 length: 15 amino acids. The CDR3 loop reads CASSPSRLASETQYF. CDR3 sequence (DNA): TGTGCCAGCAGCCCAAGTCGACTAGCCTCAGAGACCCAGTACTTC.

The CDR3 DNA is TGTGCCTGGAGGAGTTATGGCTACACCTTC. Its translation: CAWRSYGYTF. This chain joins TRBV30 and TRBJ1-2; D uncertain. V gave up 3 bases and J gave up 5 bases, with 4 bases separating them. CDR1 and CDR2 from the germline V gene are GTSNPN and SVGIG (reference sequence). There are 10 residues in the CDR3.

The V call is TRBV7-2, the J call TRBJ1-1; the D is unclear. CDR1 SGHTA and CDR2 FQGNSA come from the germline V gene. The CDR3 runs 15 residues. With 1 base removed from V and 7 bases from J, the gap between germline ends came to 16 bases. CDR3 nucleotide sequence: TGTGCCAGCAGCTTAGTCCACAGCCGGGGAATTGAAGCTTTCTTT. Translated: CASSLVHSRGIEAFF.

This chain links TRBV27 with TRBJ1-1, with 10 bases identical to TRBD1. The V and J ends lost 11 bases and 5 bases, in that order; junction bases with no gene match: 8. CDR1 and CDR2 from the germline V gene are MNHEY and SMNVEV (reference sequence). CDR3 length: 13 amino acids. CDR3 protein: CARSRDRGTEAFF. As DNA, the CDR3 is TGTGCCCGATCCCGGGACAGGGGAACTGAAGCTTTCTTT.

CDR3 DNA sequence: TGTGCCAGCAGTGACCCGGGACAGGGCTACGAGCAGTACTTC. Translation: CASSDPGQGYEQYF. The chain links TRBV2 to TRBJ2-7; 9 bases map to TRBD1. In germline, CDR1 is SNHLY, CDR2 FYNNEI. This CDR3 is built from 14 residues. The J segment lost 3 bases and the V segment lost 3 bases, leaving 3 bases of the junction unmatched.

This clone has only a few counts. J is TRBJ2-7 and V is TRBV7-8, with 10 bases identical to TRBD2. Germline CDR1 SGHVS, CDR2 FQNEAQ. This CDR3 comprises 14 residues. V lost 5 bases, J lost 2 bases, and 3 bases stayed unmatched. CDR3 in DNA: TGTGCCAGCAGCCTTAGCGGGAGGACCTACGAGCAGTACTTC. Translating gives CASSLSGRTYEQYF.

The chain links TRBV5-6 to TRBJ2-3; 7 bases map to TRBD2. J gave up 5 bases and V 5 bases, and 14 bases lay outside the gene matches. CDR1 and CDR2 (germline): SGHDT, YYEEEE. The CDR3 runs 16 residues. CDR3 protein: CASRGEGREPGDTQYF. DNA for the CDR3: TGTGCCAGCAGGGGCGAGGGGCGGGAGCCGGGAGATACGCAGTATTTT. The full variable domain, completed using reference TRBV5-6 and TRBJ2-3, is DAGVTQSPTHLIKTRGQQVTLRCSPKSGHDTVSWYQQALGQGPQFIFQYYEEEERQRGNFPDRFSGHQFPNYSSELNVNALLLGDSALYLCASRGEGREPGDTQYFGPGTRLTVL.

The chain has TRBV9 and TRBJ2-7, with 10 bases identical to TRBD1. Germline V lookup: CDR1 SGDLS, CDR2 YYNGEE. V lost 4 bases, J lost 5 bases, and 6 bases stayed unmatched. The CDR3 has 14 amino acids. The CDR3 protein is CASSTGQGRHEQYF. Here the CDR3 DNA reads TGTGCCAGCAGCACGGGACAGGGGAGGCACGAGCAGTACTTC.